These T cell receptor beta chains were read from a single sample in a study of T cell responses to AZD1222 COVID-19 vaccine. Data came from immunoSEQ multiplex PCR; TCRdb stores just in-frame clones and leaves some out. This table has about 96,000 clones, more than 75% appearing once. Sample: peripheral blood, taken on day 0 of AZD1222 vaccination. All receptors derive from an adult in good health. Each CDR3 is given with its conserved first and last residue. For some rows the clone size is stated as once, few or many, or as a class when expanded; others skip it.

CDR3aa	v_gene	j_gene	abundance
CASSQDLGSEDTQYF	TRBV3-1/TRBV3-2	TRBJ2-3	-
CASDGGSHQPQHF	TRBV19	TRBJ1-5	-
CASSERDRVYEQYF	TRBV6-1	TRBJ2-7	-
CASSLGQGWTEAFF	TRBV5-8	TRBJ1-1	-
CASSYPGQGENEKLFF	TRBV28	TRBJ1-4	-
CASSYRQGTDTQYF	TRBV6-5	TRBJ2-3	-
CASSLPYRGTYEQYF	TRBV7-8	TRBJ2-7	-
CASSLSTGPNQPQHF	TRBV4-2	TRBJ1-5	once
CASSPRTAEKLFF	TRBV18	TRBJ1-4	once
CASSLLPGTTEQETQYF	TRBV4-1	TRBJ2-5	-
CATRNPGEETQYF	TRBV10-3	TRBJ2-5	-
CASKSSGANYGYTF	TRBV2	TRBJ1-2	-
CASSEALLGTSGRAYEQYF	TRBV6-1	TRBJ2-7	once
CASSFWTQETQYF	TRBV28	TRBJ2-5	-
CASSLTVGNTIYF	TRBV5-4	TRBJ1-3	few
CASSLGDRGDEQFF	TRBV5-8	TRBJ2-1	few
CASHNLHGNYGYTF	TRBV6-5	TRBJ1-2	-
CATSRLAGLINF	TRBV15	TRBJ2-7	once
CASSQEGGARDGYTF	TRBV4-2	TRBJ1-2	few
CASSPQQGPSDKLFF	TRBV7-2	TRBJ1-4	-
CASSSPGVVARETQYF	TRBV5-4	TRBJ2-5	-
CASSVGGLAVYNEQFF	TRBV9	TRBJ2-1	-
CASSLNQYNEQFF	TRBV12-3/TRBV12-4	TRBJ2-1	-
CASSLEASSGRAYEQYF	TRBV5-1	TRBJ2-7	-
CATSDLVGQGGYEQYF	TRBV24-1	TRBJ2-7	-
CASSHPPDGRANSPLHF	TRBV4-1	TRBJ1-6	-
CASRLEIRHSPLHF	TRBV6-5	TRBJ1-6	-
CASSARQGDSPLHF	TRBV9	TRBJ1-6	-
CASTPRRGIPTYNEQFF	TRBV27	TRBJ2-1	few
CASSDPPGTNNEQYF	TRBV10-2	TRBJ2-7	-
CASSQGGGIMEETQYF	TRBV3-1/TRBV3-2	TRBJ2-5	-
CASSPGGSQPQHF	TRBV18	TRBJ1-5	-
CASSERGNSPLHF	TRBV10-2	TRBJ1-6	once
CASSEDGLAGRGELFF	TRBV4-1	TRBJ2-2	once
CASSPSAGTIYYGYTF	TRBV7-2	TRBJ1-2	once
CASSQRQSYGYTF	TRBV3-1/TRBV3-2	TRBJ1-2	few
CASSMASGRALDYEQYF	TRBV19	TRBJ2-7	-
CAWSVLDRRSTDTQYF	TRBV30	TRBJ2-3	-
CASSPFNNQPQHF	TRBV18	TRBJ1-5	once
CASSKIPGRAGNTIYF	TRBV5-4	TRBJ1-3	-
CASSLLGGRDYEQYF	TRBV7-6	TRBJ2-7	once
CASSLGGYQDSNQPQHF	TRBV7-8	TRBJ1-5	-
CASSSEGFGNTIYF	TRBV6-5	TRBJ1-3	-
CASSGAMDTEAFF	TRBV10-1	TRBJ1-1	-
CASSQDLGAAGGFYLSNTEAFF	TRBV4-2	TRBJ1-1	-
CASSYGGENTGELFF	TRBV6-5	TRBJ2-2	-
CASTRGQGSEKLFF	TRBV3-1/TRBV3-2	TRBJ1-4	once
CASSGPAGSGANVLTF	TRBV11-2	TRBJ2-6	-
CASSEARTSGLNEQFF	TRBV6-4	TRBJ2-1	-
CASSSWDRIEQFF	TRBV28	TRBJ2-1	-
CATNLCRGQRAYEQYF	TRBV23-1	TRBJ2-7	-
CASSPLPSGDYNEQFF	TRBV7-9	TRBJ2-1	-
CASRDSSGANVLTF	TRBV5-4	TRBJ2-6	-
CASSYSRGYGYTF	TRBV6-2/TRBV6-3	TRBJ1-2	-